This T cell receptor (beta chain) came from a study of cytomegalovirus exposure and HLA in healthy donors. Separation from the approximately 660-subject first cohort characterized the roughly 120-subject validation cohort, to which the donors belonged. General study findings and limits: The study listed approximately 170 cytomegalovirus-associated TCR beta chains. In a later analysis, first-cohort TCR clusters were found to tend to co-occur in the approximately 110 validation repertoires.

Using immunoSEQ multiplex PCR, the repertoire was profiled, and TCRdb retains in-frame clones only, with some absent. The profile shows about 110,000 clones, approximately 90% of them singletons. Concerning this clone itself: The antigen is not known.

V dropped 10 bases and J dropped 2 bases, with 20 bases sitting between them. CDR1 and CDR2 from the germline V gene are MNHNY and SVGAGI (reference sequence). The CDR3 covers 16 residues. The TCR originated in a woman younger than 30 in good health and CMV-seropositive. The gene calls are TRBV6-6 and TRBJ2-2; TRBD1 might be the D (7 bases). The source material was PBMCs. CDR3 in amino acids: CATRPAGGLNTGELFF. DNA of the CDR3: TGTGCCACCAGACCCGCAGGGGGGCTTAACACCGGGGAGCTGTTTTTT.